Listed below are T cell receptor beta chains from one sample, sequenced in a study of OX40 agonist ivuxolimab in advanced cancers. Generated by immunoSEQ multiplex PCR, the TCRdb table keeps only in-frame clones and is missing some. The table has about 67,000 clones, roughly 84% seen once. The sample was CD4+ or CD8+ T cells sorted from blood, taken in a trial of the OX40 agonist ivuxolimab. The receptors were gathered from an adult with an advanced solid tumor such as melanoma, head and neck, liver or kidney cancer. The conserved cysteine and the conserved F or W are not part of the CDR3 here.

SVAPGGGETQY TRBJ2-5 TRBV29-1
ASSVEDRVEEQY TRBJ2-7 TRBV2
ASSGLRAQQETQY TRBJ2-5 TRBV25-1
ASSERAAATNEKLF TRBJ1-4 TRBV2
ASRDDRGTDTQY TRBJ2-3 TRBV2
ASSWGGLGSTKSYEQY TRBJ2-7 TRBV28
ATSRDHSEQNY TRBJ2-7 TRBV15
ASSLLPGTRNQPQH TRBJ1-5 TRBV11-3
ASRGLLPYEQY TRBJ2-7 TRBV27
ATQTDSYNEQF TRBJ2-1 TRBV2
ASSPGSYEQY TRBJ2-7 TRBV28
ASSQGTGEYSPLH TRBJ1-6 TRBV14
ASSRAGSGNTIY TRBJ1-3 TRBV28
ASSIVGQSSYEQY TRBJ2-7 TRBV11-1
ASRPTSGLGRRTGELF TRBJ2-2 TRBV11-2
ASSLRRGISETQY TRBJ2-5 TRBV7-9
ASSLGQYSNQPQH TRBJ1-5 TRBV5-8
ASSQLGRGQETQY TRBJ2-5 TRBV16
ASSYGTFNTGELF TRBJ2-2 TRBV6-5
ASNRDNYGYT TRBJ1-2 TRBV2
ASSLGGQPNEKLF TRBJ1-4 TRBV27
AISEDTAPT TRBJ1-2 TRBV6-5
SAGTGVYEQY TRBJ2-7 TRBV29-1
ASSLEPGRSYEQY TRBJ2-7 TRBV7-2
AWKGQGARETQY TRBJ2-5 TRBV30
ASSPRGDTEAF TRBJ1-1 TRBV5-1
ASSAEEFSTEAF TRBJ1-1 TRBV2
ASSRGQGAGMAQH TRBJ1-5 TRBV18
ASSLVYDPTYEQY TRBJ2-7 TRBV5-8
ASSWDNTEAF TRBJ1-1 TRBV7-9
ASTRQPTNEKLF TRBJ1-4 TRBV2
ASLPGGTDTQY TRBJ2-3 TRBV5-8
ASSYRPRGQGSPLH TRBJ1-6 TRBV7-2
ASSVEEGRRAF TRBJ1-1 TRBV9
ASSLDTDTQY TRBJ2-3 TRBV7-3
ASSSGGNSPLH TRBJ1-6 TRBV7-9